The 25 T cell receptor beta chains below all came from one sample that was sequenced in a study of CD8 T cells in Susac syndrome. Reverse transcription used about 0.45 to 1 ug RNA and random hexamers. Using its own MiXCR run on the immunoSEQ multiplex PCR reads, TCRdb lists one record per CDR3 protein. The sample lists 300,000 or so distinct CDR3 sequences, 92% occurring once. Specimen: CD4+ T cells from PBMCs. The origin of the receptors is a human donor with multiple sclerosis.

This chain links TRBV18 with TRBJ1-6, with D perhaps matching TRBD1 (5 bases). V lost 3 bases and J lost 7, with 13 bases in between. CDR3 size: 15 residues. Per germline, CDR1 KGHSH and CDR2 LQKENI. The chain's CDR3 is CASSPTGTENSPLHF. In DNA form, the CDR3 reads TGTGCCAGCTCACCGACCGGGACGGAAAATTCACCCCTCCACTTT.

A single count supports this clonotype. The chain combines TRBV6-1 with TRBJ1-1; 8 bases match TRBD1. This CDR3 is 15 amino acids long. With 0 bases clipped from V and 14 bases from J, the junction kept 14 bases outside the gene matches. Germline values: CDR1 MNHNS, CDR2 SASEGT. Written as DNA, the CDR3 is TGTGCCAGCAGTGAAGCGCTCATTCGGGCAGGGGGCTTGTTCTTT. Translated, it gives CASSEALIRAGGLFF.

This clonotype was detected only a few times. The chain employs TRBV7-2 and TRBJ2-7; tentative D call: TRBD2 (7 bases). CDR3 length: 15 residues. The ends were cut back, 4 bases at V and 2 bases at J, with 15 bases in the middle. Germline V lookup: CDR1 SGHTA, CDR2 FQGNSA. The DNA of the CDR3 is TGTGCCAGCAGCTCGGGGGGCCGGGGCCCCTACGAGCAGTACTTC. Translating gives CASSSGGRGPYEQYF. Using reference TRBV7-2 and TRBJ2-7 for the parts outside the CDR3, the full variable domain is GAGVSQSPSNKVTEKGKDVELRCDPISGHTALYWYRQSLGQGLEFLIYFQGNSAPDKSGLPSDRFSAERTGGSVSTLTIQRTQQEDSAVYLCASSSGGRGPYEQYFGPGTRLTVT.

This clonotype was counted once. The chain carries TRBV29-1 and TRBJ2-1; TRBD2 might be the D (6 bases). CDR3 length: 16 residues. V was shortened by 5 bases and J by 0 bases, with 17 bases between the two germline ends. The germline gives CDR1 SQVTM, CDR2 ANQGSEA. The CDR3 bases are TGCAGCGTTCGCACTCAGGAGGGCAACTCCTACAATGAGCAGTTCTTC. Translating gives CSVRTQEGNSYNEQFF.

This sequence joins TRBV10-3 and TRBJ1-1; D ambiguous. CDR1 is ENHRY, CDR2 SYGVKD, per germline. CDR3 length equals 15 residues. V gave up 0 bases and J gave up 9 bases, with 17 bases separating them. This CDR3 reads CAISESFSVMSKAFF. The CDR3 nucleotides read TGTGCCATCAGTGAGTCCTTTAGTGTAATGTCAAAAGCTTTCTTT.

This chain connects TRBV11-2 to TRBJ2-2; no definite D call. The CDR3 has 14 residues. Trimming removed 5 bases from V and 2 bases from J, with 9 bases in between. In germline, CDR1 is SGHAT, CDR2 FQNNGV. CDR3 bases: TGTGCCAGCAGCCCCCGGACCAACACCGGGGAGCTGTTTTTT. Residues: CASSPRTNTGELFF. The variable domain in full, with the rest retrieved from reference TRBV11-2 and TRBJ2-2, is EAGVAQSPRYKIIEKRQSVAFWCNPISGHATLYWYQQILGQGPKLLIQFQNNGVVDDSQLPKDRFSAERLKGVDSTLKIQPAKLEDSAVYLCASSPRTNTGELFFGEGSRLTVL.

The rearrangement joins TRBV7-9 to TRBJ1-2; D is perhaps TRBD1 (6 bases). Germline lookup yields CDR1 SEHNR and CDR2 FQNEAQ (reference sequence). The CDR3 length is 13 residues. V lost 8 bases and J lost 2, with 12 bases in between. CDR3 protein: CASSPGQNYGYTF. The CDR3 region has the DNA TGTGCCAGCTCACCGGGACAAAACTATGGCTACACCTTC.

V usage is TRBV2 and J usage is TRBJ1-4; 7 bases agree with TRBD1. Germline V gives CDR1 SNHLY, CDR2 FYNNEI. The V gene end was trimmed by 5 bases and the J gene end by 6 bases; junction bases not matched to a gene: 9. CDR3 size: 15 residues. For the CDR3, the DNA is TGTGCCAGCAGTTTATACAGGGGTAGAGATGAAAAACTGTTTTTT. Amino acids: CASSLYRGRDEKLFF.

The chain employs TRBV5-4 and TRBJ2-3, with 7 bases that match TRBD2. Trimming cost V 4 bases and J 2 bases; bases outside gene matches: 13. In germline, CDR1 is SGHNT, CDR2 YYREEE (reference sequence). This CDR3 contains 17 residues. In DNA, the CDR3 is TGTGCCAGCAGCCCCCAGGGAGCGGGGATCATCACAGATACGCAGTATTTT. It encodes CASSPQGAGIITDTQYF.

CDR3 nucleotides: TGTGCCAGCTCACCATCAGGAGGGAGTCGGCAGTTCTTC. As protein: CASSPSGGSRQFF. The V call is TRBV18, the J call TRBJ2-1; possible D gene TRBD2, 6 bases. The V gene lost 2 bases and the J gene lost 12 bases, with 14 bases spanning the gap. This CDR3 spans 13 amino acids. Per the germline V gene, CDR1 is KGHSH and CDR2 is LQKENI.

In nucleotides, the CDR3 is TGCAGTGCCCTGTTGGACCGTAACTATGGCTACACCTTC. Translated: CSALLDRNYGYTF. The chain carries TRBV20-1 and TRBJ1-2; D is unresolved. The CDR3 covers 13 residues. Trimming removed 6 bases from V and 1 base from J, with 12 bases in between. The germline V gene has CDR1 DFQATT and CDR2 SNEGSKA (reference sequence).

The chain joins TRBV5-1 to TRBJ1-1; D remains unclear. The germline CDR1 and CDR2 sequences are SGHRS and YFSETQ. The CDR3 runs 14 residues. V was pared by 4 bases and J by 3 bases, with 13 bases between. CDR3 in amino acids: CASSLESRDTEAFF. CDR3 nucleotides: TGCGCCAGCAGCCTGGAATCGAGGGACACTGAAGCTTTCTTT. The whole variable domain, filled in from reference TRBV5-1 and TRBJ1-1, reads KAGVTQTPRYLIKTRGQQVTLSCSPISGHRSVSWYQQTPGQGLQFLFEYFSETQRNKGNFPGRFSGRQFSNSRSEMNVSTLELGDSALYLCASSLESRDTEAFFGQGTRLTVV.

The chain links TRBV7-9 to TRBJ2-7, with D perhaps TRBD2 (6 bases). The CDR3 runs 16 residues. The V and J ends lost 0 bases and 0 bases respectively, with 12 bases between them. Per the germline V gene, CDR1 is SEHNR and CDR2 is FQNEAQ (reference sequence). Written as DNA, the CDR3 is TGTGCCAGCAGCTTAGCGGGGACTGTTAGCTCCTACGAGCAGTACTTC. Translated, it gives CASSLAGTVSSYEQYF.

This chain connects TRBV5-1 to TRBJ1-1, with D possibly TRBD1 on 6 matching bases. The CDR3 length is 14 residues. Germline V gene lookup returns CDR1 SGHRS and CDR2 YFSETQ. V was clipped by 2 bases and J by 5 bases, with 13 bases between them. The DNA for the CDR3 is TGCGCCAGCAGCTTATATGAGGGGGGGACTGAAGCTTTCTTT. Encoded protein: CASSLYEGGTEAFF.

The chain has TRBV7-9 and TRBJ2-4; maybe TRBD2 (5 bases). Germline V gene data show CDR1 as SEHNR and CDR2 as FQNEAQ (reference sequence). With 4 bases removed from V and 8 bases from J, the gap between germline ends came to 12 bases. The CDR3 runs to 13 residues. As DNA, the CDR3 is TGTGCCAGCAGCTGGGGAGACCGGGACATTCAGTACTTC. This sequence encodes CASSWGDRDIQYF.

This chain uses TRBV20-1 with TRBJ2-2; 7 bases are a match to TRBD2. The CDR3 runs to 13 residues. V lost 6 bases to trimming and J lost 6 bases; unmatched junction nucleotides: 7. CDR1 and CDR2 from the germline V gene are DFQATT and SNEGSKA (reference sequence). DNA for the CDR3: TGCAGTGCGATTCGAAGCGGGGCCGGGGAGCTGTTTTTT. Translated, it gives CSAIRSGAGELFF.

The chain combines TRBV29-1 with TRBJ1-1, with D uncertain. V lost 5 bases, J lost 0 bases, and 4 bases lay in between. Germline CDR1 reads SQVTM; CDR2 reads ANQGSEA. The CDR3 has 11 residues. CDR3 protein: CSVLLNTEAFF. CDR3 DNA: TGCAGCGTTTTATTGAACACTGAAGCTTTCTTT.

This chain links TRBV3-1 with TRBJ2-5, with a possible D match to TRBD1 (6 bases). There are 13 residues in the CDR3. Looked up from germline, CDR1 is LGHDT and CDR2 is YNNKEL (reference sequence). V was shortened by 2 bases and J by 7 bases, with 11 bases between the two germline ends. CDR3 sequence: CASSQRGSRTQYF. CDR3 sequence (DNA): TGTGCCAGCAGCCAAAGGGGGTCAAGGACCCAGTACTTC.

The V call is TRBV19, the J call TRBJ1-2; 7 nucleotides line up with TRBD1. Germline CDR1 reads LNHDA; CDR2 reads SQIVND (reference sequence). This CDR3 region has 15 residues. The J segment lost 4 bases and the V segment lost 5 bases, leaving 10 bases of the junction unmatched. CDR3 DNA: TGTGCCAGTAGTCGTTTGGGACAGCCATCCTATGGCTACACCTTC. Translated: CASSRLGQPSYGYTF.

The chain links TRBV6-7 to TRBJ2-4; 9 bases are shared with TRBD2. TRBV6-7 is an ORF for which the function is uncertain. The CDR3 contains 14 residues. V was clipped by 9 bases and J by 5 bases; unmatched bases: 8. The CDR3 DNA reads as TGTGCCAGTCGCCAGCGGGGGGCCGAAAACATTCAGTACTTC. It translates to CASRQRGAENIQYF.

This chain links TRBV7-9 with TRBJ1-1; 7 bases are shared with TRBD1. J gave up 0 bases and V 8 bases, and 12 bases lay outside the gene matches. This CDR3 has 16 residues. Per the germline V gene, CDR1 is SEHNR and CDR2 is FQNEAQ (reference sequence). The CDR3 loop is CASSIPRGDMNTEAFF. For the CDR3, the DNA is TGTGCCAGCTCCATCCCCAGGGGGGATATGAACACTGAAGCTTTCTTT. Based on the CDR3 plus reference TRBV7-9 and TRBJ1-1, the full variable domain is DTGVSQNPRHKITKRGQNVTFRCDPISEHNRLYWYRQTLGQGPEFLTYFQNEAQLEKSRLLSDRFSAERPKGSFSTLEIQRTEQGDSAMYLCASSIPRGDMNTEAFFGQGTRLTVV.

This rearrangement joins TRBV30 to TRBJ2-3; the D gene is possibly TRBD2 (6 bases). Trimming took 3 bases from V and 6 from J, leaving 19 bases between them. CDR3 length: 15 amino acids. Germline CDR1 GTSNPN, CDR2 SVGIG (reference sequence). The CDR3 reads CAWSPDYEYRDTQYF. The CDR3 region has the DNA TGTGCCTGGAGCCCGGACTACGAGTATCGCGATACGCAGTATTTT.

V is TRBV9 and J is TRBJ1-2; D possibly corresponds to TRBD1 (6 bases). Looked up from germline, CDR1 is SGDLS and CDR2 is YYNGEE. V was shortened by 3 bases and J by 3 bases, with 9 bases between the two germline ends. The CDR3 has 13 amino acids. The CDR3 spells CASSADRYYGYTF. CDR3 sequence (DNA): TGTGCCAGCAGCGCTGACAGGTACTATGGCTACACCTTC.

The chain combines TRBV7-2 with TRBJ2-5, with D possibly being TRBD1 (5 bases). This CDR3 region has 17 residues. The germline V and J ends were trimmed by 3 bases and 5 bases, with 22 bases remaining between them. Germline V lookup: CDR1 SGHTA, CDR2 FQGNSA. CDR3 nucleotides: TGTGCCAGCAGCTTCGACTTTTTACAGGTCCTTGGTGAGACCCAGTACTTC. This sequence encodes CASSFDFLQVLGETQYF. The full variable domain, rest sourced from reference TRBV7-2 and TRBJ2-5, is GAGVSQSPSNKVTEKGKDVELRCDPISGHTALYWYRQSLGQGLEFLIYFQGNSAPDKSGLPSDRFSAERTGGSVSTLTIQRTQQEDSAVYLCASSFDFLQVLGETQYFGPGTRLLVL.

The CDR3: CASRAQYNEQFF. DNA for the CDR3: TGCGCCAGCAGGGCACAGTACAATGAGCAGTTCTTC. The V call is TRBV23-1, the J call TRBJ2-1; D is unclear. TRBV23-1 is an ORF; its function is uncertain. The CDR3 sequence is 12 residues long. Trimming took off 6 bases at V and 4 bases at J, with 7 bases between the two ends.